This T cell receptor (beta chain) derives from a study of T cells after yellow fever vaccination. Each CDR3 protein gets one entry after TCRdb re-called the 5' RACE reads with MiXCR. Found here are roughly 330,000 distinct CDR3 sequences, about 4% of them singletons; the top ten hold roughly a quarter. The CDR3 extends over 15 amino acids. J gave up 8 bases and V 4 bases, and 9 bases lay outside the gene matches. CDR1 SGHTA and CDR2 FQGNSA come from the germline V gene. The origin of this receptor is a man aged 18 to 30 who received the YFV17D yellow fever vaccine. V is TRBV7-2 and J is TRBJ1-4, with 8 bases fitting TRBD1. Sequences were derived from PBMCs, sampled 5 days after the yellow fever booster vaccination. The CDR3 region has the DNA TGTGCCAGCAGCTCTAGGGACAGGCGGAGAGAAAAACTGTTTTTT. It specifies CASSSRDRRREKLFF.